The clone carrying this TCR beta chain was counted only a few times. Its antigen is unidentified. TCR beta cDNA libraries included unique molecular identifiers. TCRdb recomputed calls from the PCR reads with MiXCR, one row per CDR3 protein. The data hold 600,000 to 750,000 distinct CDR3 sequences, with 59% observed a single time. Germline V gives CDR1 KGHSH, CDR2 LQKENI. V lost 0 bases and J 0 bases, leaving 8 bases between the germline ends. The CDR3 totals 15 residues. This sample was included in a study of post-analysis software for immune sequencing data. Study-wide findings and caveats: Comparison of patients with controls showed five TRBV segments more frequent in patients, TRBV5-6, TRBV5-1 and TRBV20-1 among them.

The chain has TRBV18 and TRBJ2-5; D gene unclear. This receptor was identified in a girl aged 2-10 years with multiple sclerosis. Sample: blood. The CDR3 reads CASSPPVGDQETQYF. In DNA, the CDR3 is TGTGCCAGCTCACCACCGGTTGGGGACCAAGAGACCCAGTACTTC.